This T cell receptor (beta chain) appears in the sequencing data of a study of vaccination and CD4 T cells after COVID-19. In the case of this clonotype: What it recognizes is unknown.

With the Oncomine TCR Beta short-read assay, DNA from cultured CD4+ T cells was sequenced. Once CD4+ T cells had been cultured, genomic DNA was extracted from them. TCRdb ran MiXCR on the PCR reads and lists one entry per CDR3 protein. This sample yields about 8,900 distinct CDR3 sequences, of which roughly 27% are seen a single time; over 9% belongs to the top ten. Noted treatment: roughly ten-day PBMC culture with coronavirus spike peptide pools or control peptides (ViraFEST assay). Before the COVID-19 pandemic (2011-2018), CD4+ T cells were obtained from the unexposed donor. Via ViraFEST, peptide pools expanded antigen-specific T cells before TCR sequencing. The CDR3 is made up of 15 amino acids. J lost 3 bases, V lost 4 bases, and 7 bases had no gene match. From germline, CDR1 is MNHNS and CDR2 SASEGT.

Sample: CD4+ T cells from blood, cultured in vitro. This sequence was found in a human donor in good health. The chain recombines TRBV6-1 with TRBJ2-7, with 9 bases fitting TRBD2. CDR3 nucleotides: TGTGCCAGCAGTGGACCCGGGACTAGCCGCTACGAGCAGTACTTC. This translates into CASSGPGTSRYEQYF.